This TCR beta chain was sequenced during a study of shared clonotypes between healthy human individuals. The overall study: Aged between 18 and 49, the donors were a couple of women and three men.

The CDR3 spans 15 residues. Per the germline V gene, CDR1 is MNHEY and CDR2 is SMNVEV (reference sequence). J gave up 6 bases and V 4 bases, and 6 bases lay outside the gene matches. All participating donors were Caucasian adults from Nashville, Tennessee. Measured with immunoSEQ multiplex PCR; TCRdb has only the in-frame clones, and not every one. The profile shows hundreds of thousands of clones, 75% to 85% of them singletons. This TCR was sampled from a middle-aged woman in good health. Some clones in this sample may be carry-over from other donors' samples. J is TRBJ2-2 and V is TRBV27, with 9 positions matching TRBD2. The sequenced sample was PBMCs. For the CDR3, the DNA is TGTGCCAGCAGTTGGAGCGGGAGGACGGCCGGGGAGCTGTTTTTT. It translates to CASSWSGRTAGELFF.